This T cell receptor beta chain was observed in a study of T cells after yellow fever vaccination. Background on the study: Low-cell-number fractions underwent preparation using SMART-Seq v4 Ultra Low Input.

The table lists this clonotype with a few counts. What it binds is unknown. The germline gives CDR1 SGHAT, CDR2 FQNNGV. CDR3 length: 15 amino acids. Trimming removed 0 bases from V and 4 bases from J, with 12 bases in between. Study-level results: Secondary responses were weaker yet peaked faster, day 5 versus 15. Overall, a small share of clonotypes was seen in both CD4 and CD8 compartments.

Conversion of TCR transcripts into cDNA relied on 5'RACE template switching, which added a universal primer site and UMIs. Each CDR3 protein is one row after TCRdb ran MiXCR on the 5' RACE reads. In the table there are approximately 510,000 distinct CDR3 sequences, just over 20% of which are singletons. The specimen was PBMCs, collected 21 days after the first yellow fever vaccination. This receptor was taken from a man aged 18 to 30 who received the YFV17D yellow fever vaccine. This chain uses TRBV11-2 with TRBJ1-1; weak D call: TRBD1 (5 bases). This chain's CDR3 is CASSLDPGGSTEAFF. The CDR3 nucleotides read TGTGCCAGCAGCTTAGATCCCGGGGGAAGCACTGAAGCTTTCTTT.